The entry below describes one T cell receptor beta chain. Its antigen is unknown. The record originates from a study of PD-1 blockade in mismatch repair-deficient tumors. Across the study: Enrolled about 2012-2016, patients had progressing, pretreated mismatch repair-deficient cancers of 12 types.

The study's findings and limits: Rapid post-treatment expansion, then contraction, generally preceding radiologic response, marked tumor-resident clones.

The CDR3 extends over 15 amino acids. Germline V gene sequence: CDR1 GTSNPN, CDR2 SVGIG (reference sequence). The ends were cut back, 2 bases at V and 3 bases at J, with 16 bases in the middle. The TCR-sequenced patients were a few responders to pembrolizumab. This table comes from immunoSEQ multiplex PCR, and its TCRdb copy is limited to in-frame clones, with some not included. The sample includes 80,000 to 130,000 clones, 82% seen only once; the top ten take about 6.3%. This sequence joins TRBV30 and TRBJ1-1; D gene ambiguous. This sequence originates from an adult with mismatch repair-deficient cancer. Sequences were derived from peripheral blood, sampled roughly eight months after starting pembrolizumab. Here the CDR3 DNA reads TGTGCCTGGAGTCCCTTTAAGGGTGGGTACACTGAAGCTTTCTTT. It codes for CAWSPFKGGYTEAFF.